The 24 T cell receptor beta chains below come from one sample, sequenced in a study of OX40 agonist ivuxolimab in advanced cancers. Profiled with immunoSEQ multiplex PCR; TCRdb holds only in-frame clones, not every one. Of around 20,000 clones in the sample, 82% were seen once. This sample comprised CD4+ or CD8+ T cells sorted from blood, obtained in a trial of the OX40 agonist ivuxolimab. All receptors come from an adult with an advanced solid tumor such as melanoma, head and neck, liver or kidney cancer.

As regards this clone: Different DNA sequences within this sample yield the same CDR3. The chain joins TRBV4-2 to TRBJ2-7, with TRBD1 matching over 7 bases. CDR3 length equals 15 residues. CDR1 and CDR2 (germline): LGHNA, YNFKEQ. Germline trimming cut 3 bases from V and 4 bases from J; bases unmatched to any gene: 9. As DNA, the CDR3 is TGTGCCAGCAGCCAGGCCGGGACAGAAGGTTACGAGCAGTACTTC. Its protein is CASSQAGTEGYEQYF.

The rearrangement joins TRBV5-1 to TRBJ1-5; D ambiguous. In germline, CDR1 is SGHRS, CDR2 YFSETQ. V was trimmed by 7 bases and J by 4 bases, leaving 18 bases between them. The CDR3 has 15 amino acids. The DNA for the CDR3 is TGCGCCAGCCGGGAGATACCGGGAGGGAATCAGCCCCAGCATTTT. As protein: CASREIPGGNQPQHF.

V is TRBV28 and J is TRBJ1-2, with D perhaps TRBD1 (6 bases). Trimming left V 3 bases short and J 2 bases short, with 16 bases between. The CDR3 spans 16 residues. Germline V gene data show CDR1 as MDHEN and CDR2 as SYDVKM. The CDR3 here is CASSFGGDGMNYGYTF. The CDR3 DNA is TGTGCCAGCAGTTTTGGGGGCGACGGCATGAACTATGGCTACACCTTC.

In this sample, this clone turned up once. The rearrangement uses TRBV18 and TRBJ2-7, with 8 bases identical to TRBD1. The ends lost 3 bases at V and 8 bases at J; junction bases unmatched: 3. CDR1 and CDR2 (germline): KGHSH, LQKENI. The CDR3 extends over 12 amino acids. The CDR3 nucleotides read TGTGCCAGCTCACCCGACAGGGGCAAGCAGTACTTC. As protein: CASSPDRGKQYF. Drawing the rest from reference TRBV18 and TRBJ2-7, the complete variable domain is NAGVMQNPRHLVRRRGQEARLRCSPMKGHSHVYWYRQLPEEGLKFMVYLQKENIIDESGMPKERFSAEFPKEGPSILRIQQVVRGDSAAYFCASSPDRGKQYFGPGTRLTVT.

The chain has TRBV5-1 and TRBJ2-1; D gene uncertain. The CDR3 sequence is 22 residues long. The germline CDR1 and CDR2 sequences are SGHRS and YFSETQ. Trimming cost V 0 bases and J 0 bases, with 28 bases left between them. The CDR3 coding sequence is TGCGCCAGCAGCTTGGCTTCACACGTACCTGGACGGTTTACGAGCTCCTACAATGAGCAGTTCTTC. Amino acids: CASSLASHVPGRFTSSYNEQFF.

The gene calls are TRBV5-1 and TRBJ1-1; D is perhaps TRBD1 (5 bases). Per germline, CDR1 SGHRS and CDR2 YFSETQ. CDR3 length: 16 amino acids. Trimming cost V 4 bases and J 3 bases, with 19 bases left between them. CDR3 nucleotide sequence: TGCGCCAGCAGCCCCGCCCAGGGAGGGTCCTACACTGAAGCTTTCTTT. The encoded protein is CASSPAQGGSYTEAFF.

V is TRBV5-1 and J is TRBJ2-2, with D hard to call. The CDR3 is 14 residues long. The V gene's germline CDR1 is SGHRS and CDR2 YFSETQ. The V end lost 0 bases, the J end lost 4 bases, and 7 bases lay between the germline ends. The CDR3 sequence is CASSLVAATGELFF. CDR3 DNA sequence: TGCGCCAGCAGCTTGGTGGCAGCCACCGGGGAGCTGTTTTTT.

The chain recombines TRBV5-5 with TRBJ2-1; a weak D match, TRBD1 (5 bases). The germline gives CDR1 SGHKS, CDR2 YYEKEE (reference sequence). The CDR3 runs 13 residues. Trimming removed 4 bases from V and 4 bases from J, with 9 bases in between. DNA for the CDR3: TGTGCCAGCAGCCCCCGACAGTACAATGAGCAGTTCTTC. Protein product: CASSPRQYNEQFF. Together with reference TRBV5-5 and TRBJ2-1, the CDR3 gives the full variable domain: DAGVTQSPTHLIKTRGQQVTLRCSPISGHKSVSWYQQVLGQGPQFIFQYYEKEERGRGNFPDRFSARQFPNYSSELNVNALLLGDSALYLCASSPRQYNEQFFGPGTRLTVL.

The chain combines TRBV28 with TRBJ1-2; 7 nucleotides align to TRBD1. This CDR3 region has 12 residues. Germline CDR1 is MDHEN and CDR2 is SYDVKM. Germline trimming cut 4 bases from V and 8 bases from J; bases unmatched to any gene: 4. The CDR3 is CASSSTGLGYTF. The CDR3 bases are TGTGCCAGCAGTTCGACAGGGTTAGGCTACACCTTC.

The CDR3, as DNA: TGTGCCAGCAGCTCCGTATCTACCGGGACACTGAACACTGAAGCTTTCTTT. Amino acids: CASSSVSTGTLNTEAFF. The rearrangement uses TRBV5-5 and TRBJ1-1; the D gene is possibly TRBD1 (6 bases). Germline V gene lookup returns CDR1 SGHKS and CDR2 YYEKEE (reference sequence). This CDR3 spans 17 amino acids. V lost 3 bases, J lost 0 bases, and 18 bases lay in between.

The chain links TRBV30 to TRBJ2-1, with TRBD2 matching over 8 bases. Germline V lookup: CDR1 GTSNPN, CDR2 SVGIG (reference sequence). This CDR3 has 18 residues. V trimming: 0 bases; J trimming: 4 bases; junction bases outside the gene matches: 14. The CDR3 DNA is TGTGCCTGGAGTGTCTGGAGCGGGAGAGATTATAAGTACAATGAGCAGTTCTTC. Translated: CAWSVWSGRDYKYNEQFF.

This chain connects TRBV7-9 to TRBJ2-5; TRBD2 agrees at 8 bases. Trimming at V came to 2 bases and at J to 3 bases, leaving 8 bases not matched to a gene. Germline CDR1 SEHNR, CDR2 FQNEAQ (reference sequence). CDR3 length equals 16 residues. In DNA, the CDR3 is TGTGCCAGCAGCTTATGGGCGGGGGGATCTAAAGAGACCCAGTACTTC. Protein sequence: CASSLWAGGSKETQYF.

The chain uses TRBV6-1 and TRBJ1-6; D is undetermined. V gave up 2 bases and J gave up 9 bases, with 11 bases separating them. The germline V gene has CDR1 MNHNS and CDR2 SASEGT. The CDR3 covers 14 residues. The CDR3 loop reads CASSEISTGSPLHF. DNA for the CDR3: TGTGCCAGCAGTGAAATATCCACGGGTTCACCCCTCCACTTT.

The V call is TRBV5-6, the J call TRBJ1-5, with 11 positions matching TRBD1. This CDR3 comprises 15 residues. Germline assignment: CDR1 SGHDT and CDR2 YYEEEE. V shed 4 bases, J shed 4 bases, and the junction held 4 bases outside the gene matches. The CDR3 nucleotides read TGTGCCAGCAGCCCTGGACAGGGGGCAAATCAGCCCCAGCATTTT. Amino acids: CASSPGQGANQPQHF.

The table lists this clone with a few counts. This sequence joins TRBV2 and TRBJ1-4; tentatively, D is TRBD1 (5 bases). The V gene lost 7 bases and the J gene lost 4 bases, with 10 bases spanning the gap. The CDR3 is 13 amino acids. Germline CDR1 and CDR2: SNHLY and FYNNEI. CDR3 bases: TGTGCCAGCACCAGGGACCATAATGAAAAACTGTTTTTT. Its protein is CASTRDHNEKLFF.

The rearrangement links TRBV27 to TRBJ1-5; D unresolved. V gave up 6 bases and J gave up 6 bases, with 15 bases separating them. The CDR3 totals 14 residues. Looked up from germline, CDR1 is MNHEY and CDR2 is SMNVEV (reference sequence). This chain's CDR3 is CASSPLIPGQPQHF. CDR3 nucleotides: TGTGCCAGCAGCCCCCTCATCCCAGGTCAGCCCCAGCATTTT.

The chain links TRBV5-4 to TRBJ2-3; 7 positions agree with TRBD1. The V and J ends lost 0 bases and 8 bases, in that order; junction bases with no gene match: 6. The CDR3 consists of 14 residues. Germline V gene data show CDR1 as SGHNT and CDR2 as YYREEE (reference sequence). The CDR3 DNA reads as TGTGCCAGCAGCTTGGTAGACGGGGACAGTACGCAGTATTTT. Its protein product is CASSLVDGDSTQYF. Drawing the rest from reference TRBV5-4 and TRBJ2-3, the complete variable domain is ETGVTQSPTHLIKTRGQQVTLRCSSQSGHNTVSWYQQALGQGPQFIFQYYREEENGRGNFPPRFSGLQFPNYSSELNVNALELDDSALYLCASSLVDGDSTQYFGPGTRLTVL.

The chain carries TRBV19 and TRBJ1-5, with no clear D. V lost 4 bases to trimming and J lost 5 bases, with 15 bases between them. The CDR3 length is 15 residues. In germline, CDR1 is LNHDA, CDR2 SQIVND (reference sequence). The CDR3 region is CASSTSAGRDQPQHF. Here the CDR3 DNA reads TGTGCCAGTAGTACGAGCGCGGGTCGAGATCAGCCCCAGCATTTT.

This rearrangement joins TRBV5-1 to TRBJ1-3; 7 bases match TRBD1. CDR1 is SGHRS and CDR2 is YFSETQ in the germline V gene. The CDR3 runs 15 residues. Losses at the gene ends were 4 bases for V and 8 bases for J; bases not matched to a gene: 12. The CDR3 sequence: CASSQRQGSGDTIYF. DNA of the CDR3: TGCGCCAGCAGCCAGCGACAGGGTTCGGGAGACACCATATATTTT.

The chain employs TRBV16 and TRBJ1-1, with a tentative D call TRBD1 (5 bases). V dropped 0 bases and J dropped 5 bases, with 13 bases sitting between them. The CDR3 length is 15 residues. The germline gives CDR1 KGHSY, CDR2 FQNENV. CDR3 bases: TGTGCCAGCAGCCAATCGATTGGGGCGCGGACTGAAGCTTTCTTT. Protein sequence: CASSQSIGARTEAFF.

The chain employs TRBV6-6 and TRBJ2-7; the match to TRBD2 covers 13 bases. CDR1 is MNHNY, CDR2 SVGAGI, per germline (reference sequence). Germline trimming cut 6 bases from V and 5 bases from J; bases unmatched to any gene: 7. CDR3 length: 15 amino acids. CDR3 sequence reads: CASSRRLAGGHEQYF. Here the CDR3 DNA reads TGTGCCAGCAGCCGAAGACTAGCGGGAGGTCACGAGCAGTACTTC.

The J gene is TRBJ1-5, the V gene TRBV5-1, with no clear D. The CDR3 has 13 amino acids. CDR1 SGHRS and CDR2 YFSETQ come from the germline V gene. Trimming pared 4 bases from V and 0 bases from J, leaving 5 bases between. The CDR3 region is CASSRDSNQPQHF. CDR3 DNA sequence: TGCGCCAGCAGCCGGGATAGCAATCAGCCCCAGCATTTT. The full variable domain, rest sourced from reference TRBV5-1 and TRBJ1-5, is KAGVTQTPRYLIKTRGQQVTLSCSPISGHRSVSWYQQTPGQGLQFLFEYFSETQRNKGNFPGRFSGRQFSNSRSEMNVSTLELGDSALYLCASSRDSNQPQHFGDGTRLSIL.

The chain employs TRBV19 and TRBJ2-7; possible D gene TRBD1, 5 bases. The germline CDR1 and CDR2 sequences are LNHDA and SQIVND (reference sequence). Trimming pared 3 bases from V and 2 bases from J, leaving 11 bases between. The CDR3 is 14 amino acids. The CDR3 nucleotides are TGTGCCAGTAGTATGACAGCTTGGACCTACGAGCAGTACTTC. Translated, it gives CASSMTAWTYEQYF.

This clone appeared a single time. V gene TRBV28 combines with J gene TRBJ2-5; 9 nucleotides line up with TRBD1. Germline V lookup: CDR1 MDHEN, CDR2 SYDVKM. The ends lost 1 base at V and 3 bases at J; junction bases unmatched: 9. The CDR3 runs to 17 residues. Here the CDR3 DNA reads TGTGCCAGCAGTTTATCTGTCGGGACAGGGTTAGAAGAGACCCAGTACTTC. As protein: CASSLSVGTGLEETQYF.